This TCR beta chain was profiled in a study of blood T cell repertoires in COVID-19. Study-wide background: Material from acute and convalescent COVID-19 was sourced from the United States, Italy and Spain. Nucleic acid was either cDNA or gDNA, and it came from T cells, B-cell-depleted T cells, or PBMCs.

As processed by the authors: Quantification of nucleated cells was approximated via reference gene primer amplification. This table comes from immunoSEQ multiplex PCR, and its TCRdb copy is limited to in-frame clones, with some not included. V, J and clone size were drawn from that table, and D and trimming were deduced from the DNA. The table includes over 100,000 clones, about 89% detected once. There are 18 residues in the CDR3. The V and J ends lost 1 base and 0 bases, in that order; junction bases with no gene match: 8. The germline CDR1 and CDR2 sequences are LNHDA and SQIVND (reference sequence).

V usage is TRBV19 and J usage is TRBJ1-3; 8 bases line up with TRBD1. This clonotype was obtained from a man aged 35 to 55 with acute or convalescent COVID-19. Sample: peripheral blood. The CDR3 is CASSIVGQVHLSGNTIYF. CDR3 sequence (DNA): TGTGCCAGTAGTATAGTGGGACAGGTTCATCTCTCTGGAAACACCATATATTTT.